This T cell receptor beta chain was recorded in a study of T cells expressing NK-cell markers. Study as a whole: Repertoires of TCR beta were obtained from T cells sorted as CD3+CD56+NKG2C+, CD3+CD56+NKG2C- and CD3+CD56-NKG2C+. Just one sequenced donor of eight was HCMV-seronegative, while seven were seropositive.

The CDR3 is made up of 13 amino acids. From germline, CDR1 is LGHNA and CDR2 YNFKEQ. What made the TCR beta cDNA was 5'RACE template switching with UMIs. From the 5' RACE reads, TCRdb lists one entry per CDR3 protein and no DNA. This repertoire includes approximately 170,000 distinct CDR3 sequences. Points on this clonotype: As yet, its antigen is unknown.

Study-level results: Expanded clones of NKG2C+ T cells had an unclear HCMV specificity.

The chain has TRBV4-2 and TRBJ2-7; TCRdb gives TRBD2 as the D gene, but with no DNA this cannot be confirmed. This clonotype originated in a man aged 18-70 years in good health. The sample comprised blood T cells: a sorted CD56 or NKG2C T cell subset, CD4+ or CD8+ T cells, or bulk PBMC T cells (not recorded which). CDR3 sequence: CASSPSPGAMQYF.